This note documents a single TCR beta chain sequence. Antigen specificity is unknown. The data belong to a study of cytomegalovirus exposure and HLA in healthy donors. Points from the study as a whole: One later analysis, an examination of the roughly 110 validation repertoires, found that first-cohort TCR clusters tended to co-occur in them. The study designated 150 or so TCR beta chains cytomegalovirus-associated.

Using immunoSEQ multiplex PCR, the repertoire was profiled, and TCRdb retains in-frame clones only, with some absent. The table includes about 110,000 clones, 86% detected once. The receptor was isolated from a woman aged 18-29 years in good health and CMV-seropositive. The specimen sequenced was PBMCs.

CDR3 sequence: CASSLTGGGSPLHF. The CDR3 DNA sequence: TGTGCCAGCAGTTTGACAGGGGGGGGCTCACCCCTCCACTTT. The rearrangement joins TRBV11-3 to TRBJ1-6, with 9 bases that match TRBD1. Per germline, CDR1 SGHNT and CDR2 YENEEA. The trim removed 6 bases at V and 10 bases at J, leaving 7 bases unmatched. The CDR3 contains 14 residues.